A single sample is the source of the 10 T cell receptor beta chains below, sequenced in a study of memory CD4+ T cells and cytomegalovirus serostatus. This table comes from immunoSEQ multiplex PCR, and its TCRdb copy is limited to in-frame clones, with some not included. The sample yields 60,000 to 70,000 clones, over 70% seen once. The sort gate was single viable CD3+CD4+CD8-CD45RO+ cells for memory CD4+ T cells. Sequenced material: memory CD4+ T cells from blood. The source is an adult in good health and CMV-seronegative. Some clones in this sample may be carry-over from other donors' samples.

This chain links TRBV7-9 with TRBJ1-3; D might be TRBD1 (6 bases). CDR3 size: 15 residues. CDR1 is SEHNR and CDR2 is FQNEAQ in the germline V gene (reference sequence). Trimming removed 0 bases from V and 0 bases from J, with 6 bases in between. CDR3 sequence reads: CASSLATGSGNTIYF. The CDR3 nucleotides are TGTGCCAGCAGCTTAGCGACAGGCTCTGGAAACACCATATATTTT.

The chain has TRBV10-3 and TRBJ2-1; 7 nucleotides agree with TRBD2. The ends lost 10 bases at V and 9 bases at J; junction bases unmatched: 15. CDR1 and CDR2 (germline): ENHRY, SYGVKD. The CDR3 contains 14 residues. Here the CDR3 reads CATHGKRGRGEQFF. In DNA form, the CDR3 reads TGTGCCACCCACGGCAAGCGGGGCCGGGGTGAGCAGTTCTTC.

The CDR3: CASSVGGRPGGEQFF. The CDR3 DNA is TGTGCCAGCAGCGTAGGCGGGAGGCCTGGAGGTGAGCAGTTCTTC. The V call is TRBV9, the J call TRBJ2-1; 8 nucleotides match TRBD2. Germline assignment: CDR1 SGDLS and CDR2 YYNGEE. The CDR3 extends over 15 amino acids. Trimming removed 0 bases from V and 9 bases from J; junction bases left unmatched: 8.

The gene calls are TRBV27 and TRBJ2-1, with TRBD1 matching over 10 bases. CDR3 length: 14 amino acids. The germline gives CDR1 MNHEY, CDR2 SMNVEV (reference sequence). J was trimmed by 15 bases and V by 3 bases; bases with no gene match: 11. CDR3: CASSFKGGQGDAFF. Written as DNA, the CDR3 is TGTGCCAGCAGTTTTAAGGGTGGACAGGGGGATGCGTTCTTC.

The V call is TRBV7-8, the J call TRBJ1-2, with D possibly matching TRBD1 (5 bases). Germline CDR1 reads SGHVS; CDR2 reads FQNEAQ. Trimming left V 5 bases short and J 8 bases short, with 12 bases between. This CDR3 is 12 amino acids long. CDR3 nucleotide sequence: TGTGCCAGCAGCGCAACAAGGGGAGGCTACACCTTC. This translates into CASSATRGGYTF.

The V gene is TRBV19, the J gene TRBJ2-1; TRBD2 aligns across 7 bases. The CDR3 has 13 amino acids. V lost 3 bases, J lost 9 bases, and 5 bases stayed unmatched. Germline V gene data show CDR1 as LNHDA and CDR2 as SQIVND (reference sequence). This chain's CDR3 is CASSMVGEGEQFF. CDR3 DNA sequence: TGTGCCAGTAGTATGGTCGGGGAGGGTGAGCAGTTCTTC.

The V call is TRBV7-6, the J call TRBJ2-5; TRBD2 aligns across 8 bases. J lost 7 bases, V lost 1 base, and 2 bases had no gene match. Germline V gives CDR1 SGHVS, CDR2 FNYEAQ. The CDR3 is made up of 13 amino acids. CDR3 loop: CASSLGAGGTQYF. Written as DNA, the CDR3 is TGTGCCAGCAGCTTAGGGGCGGGGGGGACCCAGTACTTC. The complete variable domain, with remaining parts taken from reference TRBV7-6 and TRBJ2-5, reads GAGVSQSPRYKVTKRGQDVALRCDPISGHVSLYWYRQALGQGPEFLTYFNYEAQQDKSGLPNDRFSAERPEGSISTLTIQRTEQRDSAMYRCASSLGAGGTQYFGPGTRLLVL.

The chain joins TRBV5-1 to TRBJ1-2; TRBD1 matches 9 bases. Germline V gene data show CDR1 as SGHRS and CDR2 as YFSETQ. The CDR3 contains 15 residues. V shed 4 bases and J 4 bases; nucleotides not matched to a gene: 8. CDR3 nucleotide sequence: TGCGCCAGCAGCCCCGCCGGGACAGGGAGCTATGGCTACACCTTC. Amino acids: CASSPAGTGSYGYTF.

The V and J genes are TRBV19 and TRBJ1-2; D gene ambiguous. The germline V gene encodes CDR1 LNHDA and CDR2 SQIVND (reference sequence). The CDR3 is 13 amino acids. The V and J ends lost 10 bases and 1 base respectively, with 13 bases between them. CDR3 in amino acids: CATCRTDNYGYTF. CDR3 nucleotide sequence: TGTGCCACTTGCCGGACGGATAACTATGGCTACACCTTC.

This chain joins TRBV5-8 and TRBJ2-1; TRBD1 aligns across 8 bases. Germline CDR1 and CDR2: SGHTS and YDEGEE. V trimming: 2 bases; J trimming: 2 bases; junction bases outside the gene matches: 3. The CDR3 runs to 15 residues. CDR3 bases: TGTGCCAGCAGCTTTGGCAGGGGGCCCTACAATGAGCAGTTCTTC. Its protein product is CASSFGRGPYNEQFF.